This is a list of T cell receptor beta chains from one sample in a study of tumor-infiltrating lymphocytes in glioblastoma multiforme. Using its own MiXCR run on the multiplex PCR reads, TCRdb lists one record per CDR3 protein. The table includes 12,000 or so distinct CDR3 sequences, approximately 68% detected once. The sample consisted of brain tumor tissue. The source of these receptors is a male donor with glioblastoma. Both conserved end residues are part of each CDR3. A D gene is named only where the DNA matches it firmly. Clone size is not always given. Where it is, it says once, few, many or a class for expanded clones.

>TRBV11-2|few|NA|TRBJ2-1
TGTGCCAGCAGCTTAGGATGGGGGGCAAAGCGTGGGGATGAGCAGTTCTTC
CASSLGWGAKRGDEQFF
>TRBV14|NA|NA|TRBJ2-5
TGTGCCAGCAGCCTAGAACGGACTTTGGGGACCCAGTACTTC
CASSLERTLGTQYF
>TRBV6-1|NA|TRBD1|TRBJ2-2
TGTGCCAGCAGGCGGGACAGGATAACCGGGGAGCTGTTTTTT
CASRRDRITGELFF
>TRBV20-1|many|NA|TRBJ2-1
TGCAGTGCTAGAGATCGGGTCTCCTACAATGAGCAGTTCTTC
CSARDRVSYNEQFF
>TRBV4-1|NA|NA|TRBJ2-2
TGCGCCAGCAGCCAATATTTGGGTCCCGGGGAGCTGTTTTTT
CASSQYLGPGELFF
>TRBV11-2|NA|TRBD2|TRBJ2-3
TGTACCAGCGGCTCCTTGCCGACTAGCGGCACAGATACGCAGTATTTT
CTSGSLPTSGTDTQYF
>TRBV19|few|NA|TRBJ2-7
TGTGCCAGTAGTCCTCTCATTACCGCCGACTACGAGCAGTACTTC
CASSPLITADYEQYF
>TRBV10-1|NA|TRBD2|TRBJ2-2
TGCGCCAGCACTGAAATGGCTAGTGGGAGGGCCGGGGAGCTGTCTTTT
CASTEMASGRAGELSF
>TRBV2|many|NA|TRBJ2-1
TGTGCCAGCAGTGAGTTATTGACAAATCTTTACAATGAGCAGTTCTTC
CASSELLTNLYNEQFF
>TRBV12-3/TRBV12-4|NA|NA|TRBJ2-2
TGTGCCAGCACCCCACCATTCACAGGGTCGAACACCGGGGAGCTGGTTTTT
CASTPPFTGSNTGELVF
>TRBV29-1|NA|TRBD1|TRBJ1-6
TGCAGCGTTGCCAGGGACAGAGAATCATCCCTGAACTTT
CSVARDRESSLNF
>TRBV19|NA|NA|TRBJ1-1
TGTGCCAGTAGACCTCTCTTGGACACTGAAGCTTTCTTT
CASRPLLDTEAFF
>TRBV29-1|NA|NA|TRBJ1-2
TGCAGCGCTGACCTCTATGGCTACACCTTC
CSADLYGYTF
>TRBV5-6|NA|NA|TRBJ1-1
TGTGCCAGCAGCCCGCGACGACCGAACACTGAAGCTTTCTTT
CASSPRRPNTEAFF
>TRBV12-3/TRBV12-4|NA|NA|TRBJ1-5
TGTGCCAGCAGTTTAGGGAAAATAAATCAGCCCCAGCATTTT
CASSLGKINQPQHF
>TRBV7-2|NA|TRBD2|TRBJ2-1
TGTGCCAGCTGCACCCGGGAGGCTAGGACCCACAACGAGCAGTTCTTC
CASCTREARTHNEQFF
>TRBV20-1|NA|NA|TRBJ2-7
TGCAGTGCTAAAGAGGGGACTCCGGAGGGTTACGAGCAGTACTTC
CSAKEGTPEGYEQYF
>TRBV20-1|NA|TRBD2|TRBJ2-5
TGCGGTGCCCCCGGGGGGGGGGTGGAGACCCAGTACTTC
CGAPGGGVETQYF
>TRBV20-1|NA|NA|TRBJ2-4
TGCAGTGCACCCCCCGCTGAAGCCAAAAACATTCAGTACTTC
CSAPPAEAKNIQYF
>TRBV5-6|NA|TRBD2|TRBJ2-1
TGTGCCAGCAGCTTGGGTCCTAGCGGGAGGGCCGACTACAATGAGCAGTTCTTC
CASSLGPSGRADYNEQFF
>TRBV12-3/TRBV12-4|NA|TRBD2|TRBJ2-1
TGTGCCAGCAGTCTTATAGGTAGCGGGGGTAACAATGAGCAGTTCTTC
CASSLIGSGGNNEQFF
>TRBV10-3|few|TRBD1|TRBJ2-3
TGTGCCATCAGTGAACCGGGACAGGCACAGGGTACGCAGTATTTT
CAISEPGQAQGTQYF
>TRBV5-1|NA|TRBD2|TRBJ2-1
TGCGCCAGCACCCCTACCGGGACTATTCACAATGCGCAGTTCTTC
CASTPTGTIHNAQFF
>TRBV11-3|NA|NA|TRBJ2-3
TGTGCCAGCACCCGAGGCGGGGTCACAGATACGCAGTATTTT
CASTRGGVTDTQYF
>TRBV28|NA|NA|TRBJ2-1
TGTGCCAGCAGACCCGCCGGGATTCCAGGGGCTGATGAGCAGTTCTTC
CASRPAGIPGADEQFF
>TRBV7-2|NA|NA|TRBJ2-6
TGTGCCAGCAATGGGGGTATGACTGGGGCCAACGTCCTGACTTTC
CASNGGMTGANVLTF
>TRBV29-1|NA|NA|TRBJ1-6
TGCAGCGCCGAGGGGCAGGGAAGGGGGGAGTTGAATTCACCCCTCCACTTT
CSAEGQGRGELNSPLHF
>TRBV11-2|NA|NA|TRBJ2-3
TGTGCCAGCGGCTTAACCCTTGACTCCACAGATACGCAGTATTTT
CASGLTLDSTDTQYF
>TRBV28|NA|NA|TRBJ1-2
TGTGCCAGCAGTTTGGACAGTGACATATTAAACTATGGCTACACCTTC
CASSLDSDILNYGYTF
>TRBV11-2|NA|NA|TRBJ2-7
TGTGCCAGCACCCTGGGTGGCGGCGGATACGAGCAGTACTTC
CASTLGGGGYEQYF
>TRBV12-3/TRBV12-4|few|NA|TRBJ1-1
TGTGCCAGCAGTTCGGAGAACACTGAAGCTTTCTTT
CASSSENTEAFF
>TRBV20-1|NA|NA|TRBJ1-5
TGCAGTGCGGGAACTCAGGGTTCGGTCAATCAGCCCCAGAATTTT
CSAGTQGSVNQPQNF
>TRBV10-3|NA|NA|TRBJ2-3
TGTGTCATCAGTGAACCGTATGCAGATACGCAGTATTTT
CVISEPYADTQYF
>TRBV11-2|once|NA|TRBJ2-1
TGTACCAGCAGCGCTCGCGTGACTAGTGGGGGGAGTGAGCAGTTCTTC
CTSSARVTSGGSEQFF
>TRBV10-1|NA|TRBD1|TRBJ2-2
TGCGCCAGCAGTGGACCCACACTCACAGGGGATTCAAACACCGGGGAGCTGTTTTTT
CASSGPTLTGDSNTGELFF
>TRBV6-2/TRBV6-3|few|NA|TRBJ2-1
TGTGCCAGCAGTTACCTGAGGCAGGGCTATAGGTATGAGCAGTTCTTC
CASSYLRQGYRYEQFF
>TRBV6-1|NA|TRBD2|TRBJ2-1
TGTGCCAGCTTGGGCCTAGCGGGGGACGATGAGCAGTTCTTC
CASLGLAGDDEQFF
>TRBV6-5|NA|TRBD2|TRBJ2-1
TGTGCCAGCAGCCTCGCCCCGACTAGCGGAACAAACAATGAGCAGTTCTTC
CASSLAPTSGTNNEQFF
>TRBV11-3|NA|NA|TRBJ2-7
TGTGCCAGCAGCTCAGGCCCTACCTACGAGCAGTACTTC
CASSSGPTYEQYF
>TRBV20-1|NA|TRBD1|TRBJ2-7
TGCAGTGCTACTGGGACAGGGATATCCTACGAACGGTACTTC
CSATGTGISYERYF
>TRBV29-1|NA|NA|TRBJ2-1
TGCAGCGTTGAACCCGAAGACAGGCGTTCCTACAATGAGCAGTTCTTC
CSVEPEDRRSYNEQFF
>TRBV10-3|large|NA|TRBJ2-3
TGTGCCATCAGTGAGTCGTATGCAGATACGCAGTATTTT
CAISESYADTQYF
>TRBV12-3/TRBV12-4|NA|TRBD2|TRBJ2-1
TGTGCCAGCAGTCTTATAAGTAGCGGGGGTAACAATGAGCAGTTCTTC
CASSLISSGGNNEQFF
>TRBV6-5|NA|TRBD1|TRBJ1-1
TGTGCCAGCACCCAACAGGGGGCCACTGAAGCTTTCTTT
CASTQQGATEAFF
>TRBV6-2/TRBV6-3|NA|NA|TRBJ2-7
TGTGCCAGCAGTTACCGGGGTGGAAGAACCTACGAGCAGTACTTC
CASSYRGGRTYEQYF
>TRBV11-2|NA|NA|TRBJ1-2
TGTGCCAGCAGCTCCCCTCGAGAGGGCAACTATGGCTACACCTTC
CASSSPREGNYGYTF
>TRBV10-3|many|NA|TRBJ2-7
TGTGCCATCAGTGGGGGCCCTACCTTCTATGAGCAGTACTTC
CAISGGPTFYEQYF
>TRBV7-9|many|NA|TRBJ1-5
TGTGCCAGCAGCTTAGGGGAATCCAATCAGCCCCAGCATTTT
CASSLGESNQPQHF